This TCR beta chain was found in a study of blood T cells in healthy people across ages. Study-wide findings and caveats: Long-lived donors had more naive CD4+ cells and higher diversity than aged donors.

PCR was performed a second time for about 7 to 11 cycles using a sample-barcoded 5' primer and a J-beta primer mix. Each CDR3 protein gets one entry after TCRdb re-called the 5' RACE reads with MiXCR. This table has about 730,000 distinct CDR3 sequences, roughly two fifths appearing once. This clonotype occurred a few times. No antigen is known for it. CDR3 length: 15 amino acids. The germline V gene encodes CDR1 LGHNA and CDR2 YNFKEQ. Trimming cost V 0 bases and J 10 bases; bases outside gene matches: 6. This sequence was found in a woman aged 60-75 years in good health. V gene TRBV4-2 combines with J gene TRBJ2-1; 10 bases fit TRBD2. The sequencing input was blood. CDR3 in amino acids: CASSQELAGEREQFF. The CDR3 DNA is TGTGCCAGCAGCCAAGAGCTAGCGGGGGAAAGGGAGCAGTTCTTC.